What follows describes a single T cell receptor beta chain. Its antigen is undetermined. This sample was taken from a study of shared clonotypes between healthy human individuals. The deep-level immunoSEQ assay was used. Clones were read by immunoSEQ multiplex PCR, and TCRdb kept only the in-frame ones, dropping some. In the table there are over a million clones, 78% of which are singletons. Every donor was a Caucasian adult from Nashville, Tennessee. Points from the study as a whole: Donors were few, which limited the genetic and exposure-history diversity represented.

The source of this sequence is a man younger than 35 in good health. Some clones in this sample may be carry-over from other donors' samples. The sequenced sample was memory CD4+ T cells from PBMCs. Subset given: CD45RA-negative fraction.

Written as DNA, the CDR3 is TGTGCCAGCAGCTTGGGGACAGGGAGGGACACCGGGGAGCTGTTTTTT. It is translated as CASSLGTGRDTGELFF. The chain couples TRBV5-5 to TRBJ2-2, with a possible D match to TRBD1 (8 bases). Looked up from germline, CDR1 is SGHKS and CDR2 is YYEKEE (reference sequence). The V end lost 0 bases, the J end lost 3 bases, and 12 bases lay between the germline ends. The CDR3 covers 16 residues.